This T cell receptor beta chain was captured in a study of blood T cell repertoires in COVID-19. Cohort placement rested on clinical history that participants reported themselves. All recovered Cohort 3 donors got two negative PCRs, got clearance, or saw symptom resolution. With 3 bases removed from V and 5 bases from J, the gap between germline ends came to 13 bases. Germline values: CDR1 SEHNR, CDR2 FQNEAQ (reference sequence). The CDR3 totals 14 residues. In the original processing: Researchers report that nucleated cell counts were estimated from reference gene primer amplification. The repertoire was sequenced with immunoSEQ multiplex PCR; TCRdb's copy has only in-frame clones and lacks some. Clonal size and the V and J genes are those of that table, whereas D and trimming came from the DNA. Here the sample spans more than 250,000 clones, roughly nine tenths being singletons.

This sequence originates from a woman aged 40-49 years who had recovered from COVID-19. The chain links TRBV7-9 to TRBJ1-1; no definite D call. The material sequenced was PBMCs or T cells enriched from blood (not recorded which). The CDR3 sequence: CASSLDVRRTEAFF. CDR3 DNA: TGTGCCAGCAGCTTGGACGTGAGGAGGACTGAAGCTTTCTTT.